One and the same sample provided the 20 T cell receptor beta chains below, sequenced in a study of cytomegalovirus exposure and HLA in healthy donors. The PCR used 60 Vbeta and 13 Jbeta primers. This table comes from immunoSEQ multiplex PCR, and its TCRdb copy is limited to in-frame clones, with some not included. The table has some 150,000 clones, about 88% seen once; the top ten hold less than 2.5%. Sequencing input: PBMCs. The receptors stem from a woman younger than 35 in good health and CMV-seronegative.

On this clone: The sample contains more than one DNA sequence encoding this CDR3. Written as DNA, the CDR3 is TGCGCCAGCAGCCAGGGACTAGCGGGGAGCTACAATGAGCAGTTCTTC. This codes for CASSQGLAGSYNEQFF. The J gene is TRBJ2-1, the V gene TRBV4-1; TRBD2 agrees at 13 bases. The CDR3 is 16 residues long. Germline trimming cut 3 bases from V and 3 bases from J; bases unmatched to any gene: 2. Germline-derived CDR1 and CDR2 are MGHRA and YSYEKL.

The rearrangement joins TRBV4-3 to TRBJ1-6, with a tentative D call TRBD1 (5 bases). Trimming cost V 0 bases and J 9 bases, with 18 bases left between them. Germline CDR1 and CDR2: LGHNA and YSLEER. The CDR3 loop spans 17 amino acids. The CDR3 DNA sequence: TGCGCCAGCAGCCAAGATTGGGAAGGGGTCGCTCGTTCACCCCTCCACTTT. This sequence encodes CASSQDWEGVARSPLHF.

This chain uses TRBV6-6 with TRBJ1-6; D not certain. V was shortened by 0 bases and J by 3 bases, with 6 bases between the two germline ends. CDR1 and CDR2 from the germline V gene are MNHNY and SVGAGI (reference sequence). CDR3 size: 15 residues. CDR3 sequence reads: CASSYSTGYNSPLHF. CDR3 sequence (DNA): TGTGCCAGCAGTTACTCGACGGGCTATAATTCACCCCTCCACTTT.

J is TRBJ2-1 and V is TRBV30, with D perhaps matching TRBD2 (5 bases). The germline V gene has CDR1 GTSNPN and CDR2 SVGIG (reference sequence). This CDR3 comprises 11 residues. V was shortened by 2 bases and J by 6 bases, with 5 bases between the two germline ends. This CDR3 is CAWSRGNEQFF. Here the CDR3 DNA reads TGTGCCTGGAGTCGGGGCAATGAGCAGTTCTTC.

The rearrangement joins TRBV6-5 to TRBJ2-7, with a possible D match to TRBD2 (7 bases). Germline V gene sequence: CDR1 MNHEY, CDR2 SVGAGI. CDR3 length: 16 amino acids. V was clipped by 0 bases and J by 1 base, with 13 bases between them. CDR3 nucleotide sequence: TGTGCCAGCAGTTACTCATTCGCGGGGGCGTCCTACGAGCAGTACTTC. Translation: CASSYSFAGASYEQYF.

This clone was detected once. The chain employs TRBV11-3 and TRBJ2-7; D unresolved. Germline V gene data show CDR1 as SGHNT and CDR2 as YENEEA. V was pared by 5 bases and J by 2 bases, with 10 bases between. This CDR3 region has 13 residues. In nucleotides, the CDR3 is TGTGCCAGCAGCCGCCGAGAGGCCTACGAGCAGTACTTC. Its translation: CASSRREAYEQYF.

The chain uses TRBV4-3 and TRBJ1-2, with TRBD1 as a possible D gene (6 bases). Germline CDR1 LGHNA, CDR2 YSLEER. CDR3 length: 14 amino acids. Trimming pared 2 bases from V and 7 bases from J, leaving 14 bases between. The CDR3 loop is CASSQMRGAGGYTF. DNA for the CDR3: TGCGCCAGCAGCCAAATGCGGGGGGCTGGTGGCTACACCTTC.

CDR3 bases: TGTGCCAGCAGTGAAGACGACAGTAATGAAAAACTGTTTTTT. This codes for CASSEDDSNEKLFF. The chain links TRBV25-1 to TRBJ1-4, with D possibly being TRBD1 (5 bases). The V and J ends lost 2 bases and 4 bases respectively, with 8 bases between them. The germline CDR1 and CDR2 sequences are MGHDK and SYGVNS. The CDR3 spans 14 residues.

CDR3 loop: CASRSGQGSYGYTF. CDR3 sequence (DNA): TGCGCCAGCAGGTCTGGACAGGGGAGCTATGGCTACACCTTC. The V gene is TRBV5-1, the J gene TRBJ1-2, with TRBD1 identical over 9 bases. CDR3 length: 14 amino acids. V was clipped by 5 bases and J by 4 bases; unmatched bases: 6. Germline V gene lookup returns CDR1 SGHRS and CDR2 YFSETQ.

This chain connects TRBV7-9 to TRBJ1-3; D remains ambiguous. Germline lookup yields CDR1 SEHNR and CDR2 FQNEAQ (reference sequence). The CDR3 contains 19 residues. Trimming removed 0 bases at V and 0 bases at J, with 18 bases between. CDR3 sequence reads: CASSLAPRYPGSSGNTIYF. CDR3 sequence (DNA): TGTGCCAGCAGCTTAGCGCCCCGTTATCCGGGGAGCTCTGGAAACACCATATATTTT.

The J gene is TRBJ2-1, the V gene TRBV4-1; 9 nucleotides agree with TRBD2. CDR3 length equals 15 residues. Germline loops: CDR1 MGHRA, CDR2 YSYEKL. With V trimmed by 4 bases and J by 4 bases, 5 bases remained unmatched. The CDR3 sequence: CASSPLAGFYNEQFF. CDR3 bases: TGCGCCAGCAGCCCTCTAGCGGGGTTTTACAATGAGCAGTTCTTC.

This clone was counted only a few times. For the CDR3, the DNA is TGCGCCAGCAGCTTGGAACCCGGGACTAGCGGGGGCGAGCAGTACTTC. This encodes CASSLEPGTSGGEQYF. J is TRBJ2-7 and V is TRBV5-1; 14 nucleotides align to TRBD2. V lost 0 bases and J lost 6; bases outside the gene matches: 5. This CDR3 is built from 16 residues. Germline loops: CDR1 SGHRS, CDR2 YFSETQ.

The V and J genes are TRBV10-3 and TRBJ1-4, with 8 bases that match TRBD1. The ends lost 6 bases at V and 6 bases at J; junction bases unmatched: 3. The V gene's germline CDR1 is ENHRY and CDR2 SYGVKD. The CDR3 sequence is 13 residues long. The CDR3 spells CAIRQGAHEKLFF. CDR3 nucleotides: TGTGCCATCAGGCAGGGGGCACATGAAAAACTGTTTTTT.

The rearrangement links TRBV11-2 to TRBJ2-5; the D gene is possibly TRBD2 (6 bases). CDR3 length: 18 residues. The V end lost 0 bases, the J end lost 0 bases, and 17 bases lay between the germline ends. Germline values: CDR1 SGHAT, CDR2 FQNNGV. CDR3 protein: CASSLDREEDTYQETQYF. For the CDR3, the DNA is TGTGCCAGCAGCTTAGATAGGGAGGAGGACACGTACCAAGAGACCCAGTACTTC.

This chain uses TRBV4-2 with TRBJ1-2; no firm D call. V lost 4 bases to trimming and J lost 2 bases, with 14 bases between them. CDR3 length: 15 residues. Germline assignment: CDR1 LGHNA and CDR2 YNFKEQ. The CDR3 nucleotides are TGTGCCAGCAGCCTATCACCCGGGTCGAACTATGGCTACACCTTC. It encodes CASSLSPGSNYGYTF.

V usage is TRBV5-1 and J usage is TRBJ1-1; 10 bases are shared with TRBD1. Germline V gives CDR1 SGHRS, CDR2 YFSETQ. The length of the CDR3 is 15 residues. V shed 0 bases, J shed 10 bases, and the junction held 9 bases outside the gene matches. CDR3: CASSLAWDRGRRAFF. The CDR3 DNA sequence: TGCGCCAGCAGCTTGGCCTGGGACAGGGGTCGACGAGCTTTCTTT.

The chain employs TRBV6-5 and TRBJ1-1, with 9 bases that match TRBD1. The CDR3 is made up of 13 amino acids. Trimming took 9 bases from V and 5 from J; bases not matched to a gene: 7. The germline gives CDR1 MNHEY, CDR2 SVGAGI. In nucleotides, the CDR3 is TGTGCCAGTTACAGGGGGCCGTGGACTGAAGCTTTCTTT. Translation: CASYRGPWTEAFF.

The V gene is TRBV7-2, the J gene TRBJ1-1; D is ambiguous. Trimming pared 2 bases from V and 2 bases from J, leaving 6 bases between. CDR1 is SGHTA and CDR2 is FQGNSA in the germline V gene. There are 13 residues in the CDR3. This CDR3 reads CASSLYINTEAFF. CDR3 coding DNA: TGTGCCAGCAGCTTATACATAAACACTGAAGCTTTCTTT.

The J gene is TRBJ2-5, the V gene TRBV5-8; 10 bases agree with TRBD2. This CDR3 has 16 amino acids. Germline lookup yields CDR1 SGHTS and CDR2 YDEGEE. V was clipped by 0 bases and J by 2 bases; unmatched bases: 4. CDR3 amino acids: CASSLGTSGTQETQYF. The CDR3 nucleotides are TGTGCCAGCAGCTTGGGGACTAGCGGAACTCAAGAGACCCAGTACTTC.

The V gene is TRBV28, the J gene TRBJ2-2, with TRBD1 matching over 8 bases. The junction had 5 bases not matched to a gene; V was cut back by 7 bases and J by 4 bases. Germline assignment: CDR1 MDHEN and CDR2 SYDVKM. The CDR3 totals 14 residues. In DNA, the CDR3 is TGTGCCAGCACCCATGGACAGGGCACCGGGGAGCTGTTTTTT. This encodes CASTHGQGTGELFF.